A selection of T cell receptor beta chains follows, all from one sample in a study of T cell changes during pregnancy in multiple sclerosis. Libraries were prepared by immunoSEQ multiplex PCR; TCRdb keeps only in-frame clonotypes and omits some of them. The data contain 40,000 to 50,000 clones, around 91% of them seen just once; the ten biggest clones take up about 9%. Sequences were derived from CD8+ T cells from peripheral blood mononuclear cells, sampled in the first trimester of pregnancy. The receptors here all came from a female donor with multiple sclerosis, enrolled in a pregnancy study. Both conserved end residues are part of each CDR3. D genes are given only for firm matches. Rows may omit the clone size; those that give it use once, few, many or a size class.

size: .; J: TRBJ2-7; D: TRBD2; V: TRBV4-2; DNA: TGTGCCAGCAGCCAAGGCCGGGGGGTTGCCTACGAGCAGTACTTC; CDR3: CASSQGRGVAYEQYF
size: .; J: TRBJ1-4; D: .; V: TRBV10-2; DNA: TGCGCCAGCAGTGATAGGGGGGGCAAGCGTGAAAAACTGTTTTTT; CDR3: CASSDRGGKREKLFF
size: .; J: TRBJ2-1; D: TRBD2; V: TRBV6-4; DNA: TGTGCCAGCAGACCTTATCCTAGCGGGGGTTTCGATGAGCAGTTCTTC; CDR3: CASRPYPSGGFDEQFF
size: .; J: TRBJ2-7; D: TRBD2; V: TRBV7-9; DNA: TGTGCCAGCAGCGCGACTAGCGGGGACCACTACGAGCAGTACTTC; CDR3: CASSATSGDHYEQYF
size: .; J: TRBJ1-5; D: TRBD1; V: TRBV27; DNA: TGTGCCAGCAGCCAGACAGGGCTCAATCAGCCCCAGCATTTT; CDR3: CASSQTGLNQPQHF
size: .; J: TRBJ1-4; D: .; V: TRBV2; DNA: TGTGCCAGCAGTGACAGTACAACTAATGAAAAACTGTTTTTT; CDR3: CASSDSTTNEKLFF
size: few; J: TRBJ2-1; D: TRBD1; V: TRBV29-1; DNA: TGCAGCGCTAGGGACAGGGAAGGTTTAATGTTTTACTACAATGAGCAGTTCTTC; CDR3: CSARDREGLMFYYNEQFF
size: .; J: TRBJ1-2; D: .; V: TRBV5-1; DNA: TGCGCCAGCAGCTTGGACAGCAATGGCTACACCTTC; CDR3: CASSLDSNGYTF
size: .; J: TRBJ1-1; D: .; V: TRBV30; DNA: TGTGCCTGGAGTGATGGACCCGGGATATTTGAAGCTTTCTTT; CDR3: CAWSDGPGIFEAFF
size: .; J: TRBJ1-2; D: .; V: TRBV7-9; DNA: TGTGCCGGGCAGGTTGTGAACTATGGCTACACCTTC; CDR3: CAGQVVNYGYTF
size: .; J: TRBJ2-1; D: TRBD1; V: TRBV10-3; DNA: TGTGCCATCTCACCCGGGACAGCGCGGCACCCCTACAATGAGCAGTTCTTC; CDR3: CAISPGTARHPYNEQFF
size: .; J: TRBJ2-3; D: TRBD1; V: TRBV4-3; DNA: TGCGCCAGCAGCCAAGACGGGGACAGGGTAATCTCAGATACGCAGTATTTT; CDR3: CASSQDGDRVISDTQYF
size: .; J: TRBJ2-3; D: TRBD1; V: TRBV19; DNA: TGTGCCAGTAGTGGGGACAGTGCAGATACGCAGTATTTT; CDR3: CASSGDSADTQYF
size: .; J: TRBJ2-1; D: .; V: TRBV6-5; DNA: TGTGCCAGCAGTTACTCGCGGAGTCCCTACAATGAGCAGTTCTTC; CDR3: CASSYSRSPYNEQFF
size: .; J: TRBJ2-1; D: TRBD2; V: TRBV5-8; DNA: TGTGCCAGCTTGAGCGGGGCGGTAGATGAGCAGTTCTTC; CDR3: CASLSGAVDEQFF
size: .; J: TRBJ2-2; D: .; V: TRBV6-6; DNA: TGTGCCAGCAGCCGCCGGGCTCCGAACACCGGGGAGCTGCTTTTT; CDR3: CASSRRAPNTGELLF
size: .; J: TRBJ2-2; D: TRBD2; V: TRBV4-3; DNA: TGCGCCAGCAGCCAAGATGTGGGGGGGTCCGGGGAGCTGTTTTTT; CDR3: CASSQDVGGSGELFF
size: .; J: TRBJ1-5; D: .; V: TRBV7-9; DNA: TGTGCCAGCAGCCAGGCGGGTTCGGGCAATCAGCCCCAGCATTTT; CDR3: CASSQAGSGNQPQHF
size: .; J: TRBJ2-7; D: TRBD1; V: TRBV27; DNA: TGTGCCAGCAGTTTATGGGGACAGGGGAGCTCCTACGAGCAGTACTTC; CDR3: CASSLWGQGSSYEQYF
size: once; J: TRBJ2-5; D: .; V: TRBV9; DNA: TGTGCCAGCAGCGTAGGGTTAGCATCGGGGAGCCAAGAGACCCAGTACTTC; CDR3: CASSVGLASGSQETQYF
size: .; J: TRBJ2-7; D: .; V: TRBV27; DNA: TGTGCCAGCAGTTTACCGGGGAGCGGGTTATCCTACGAGCAGTACTTC; CDR3: CASSLPGSGLSYEQYF
size: .; J: TRBJ1-2; D: TRBD1; V: TRBV7-9; DNA: TGTGCCAGCAGTACCGTGGGACAGGCTGATGATGGCTACACCTTC; CDR3: CASSTVGQADDGYTF
size: .; J: TRBJ1-2; D: TRBD1; V: TRBV10-3; DNA: TGTGCCATCAGTGGGACAGGGGGCGACTATGGCTACACCTTC; CDR3: CAISGTGGDYGYTF
size: .; J: TRBJ2-7; D: TRBD1; V: TRBV5-6; DNA: TGTGCCAGCAGTACCGGGACAGGGGCCTACGAGCAGTACTTC; CDR3: CASSTGTGAYEQYF
size: .; J: TRBJ2-3; D: .; V: TRBV7-6; DNA: TGTGCCAGCATCCCCAGCGACTTCTCCACAGATACGCAGTATTTT; CDR3: CASIPSDFSTDTQYF
size: .; J: TRBJ1-1; D: TRBD1; V: TRBV30; DNA: TGTGCCTGGGGACAGGGAGCTGAAGCTTTCTTT; CDR3: CAWGQGAEAFF
size: .; J: TRBJ2-1; D: .; V: TRBV21-1; DNA: TGTGCCAGCAGCAAAAACCTACGCAGGGAAAGGGTCGATTACAATGAGCAGTTCTTC; CDR3: CASSKNLRRERVDYNEQFF
size: .; J: TRBJ2-7; D: TRBD1; V: TRBV25-1; DNA: TGTGCCAGCAGTGTATCCGGGACAGGAGCCGAGCAGTACTTC; CDR3: CASSVSGTGAEQYF
size: .; J: TRBJ1-1; D: TRBD1; V: TRBV2; DNA: TGTGCCAGCAGACCACAGGGGTCCACTGAAGCTTTCTTT; CDR3: CASRPQGSTEAFF
size: .; J: TRBJ2-5; D: TRBD1; V: TRBV6-5; DNA: TGTGCCAGCAGTTACTTCCCGGACAGGGGAGGAGAGACCCAGTACTTC; CDR3: CASSYFPDRGGETQYF
size: .; J: TRBJ1-1; D: TRBD1; V: TRBV5-1; DNA: TGCGCCAGCAGCTTTGGGACAGCTGGAAACACTGAAGCTTTCTTT; CDR3: CASSFGTAGNTEAFF
size: .; J: TRBJ2-3; D: TRBD2; V: TRBV7-9; DNA: TGTGCCAGCCTCGGGGGGACAGATACGCAGTATTTT; CDR3: CASLGGTDTQYF
size: .; J: TRBJ1-2; D: TRBD1; V: TRBV2; DNA: TGTGCCAGCAGTGAAGCGCTTGTGGGACAGAACTATGGCTACACCTTC; CDR3: CASSEALVGQNYGYTF
size: .; J: TRBJ2-5; D: TRBD1; V: TRBV4-3; DNA: TGCGCCAGCAGCCAGGAAGCCGGGACAGGGGCGGTAGAGACCCAGTACTTC; CDR3: CASSQEAGTGAVETQYF
size: few; J: TRBJ1-2; D: TRBD1; V: TRBV5-4; DNA: TGTGCCAGCAGCCTGGACAGGCTCGATCACGGACACTATGGCTACACCTTC; CDR3: CASSLDRLDHGHYGYTF
size: .; J: TRBJ2-7; D: .; V: TRBV28; DNA: TGTGCCAGCGCCCCTCCTCGGTACGAGCAGTACTTC; CDR3: CASAPPRYEQYF
size: .; J: TRBJ2-7; D: .; V: TRBV27; DNA: TGTGCCAGCATGGACTTCTTAACCTACGAGCAGTACTTC; CDR3: CASMDFLTYEQYF
size: .; J: TRBJ2-7; D: TRBD1; V: TRBV5-4; DNA: TGTGCCAGCAGCTTAGGTCAGGGGGCCTACGAGCAGTACTTC; CDR3: CASSLGQGAYEQYF
size: .; J: TRBJ1-2; D: TRBD1; V: TRBV5-1; DNA: TGCGCCAGCAGCTTGGAGGGACAGGGGGCGAAAATGGATGGCTACACCTTC; CDR3: CASSLEGQGAKMDGYTF
size: .; J: TRBJ2-1; D: TRBD1; V: TRBV10-3; DNA: TGTGCCATCACCACTATATCGCGGGACAGGGTGAGAAACAATGAGCAGTTCTTC; CDR3: CAITTISRDRVRNNEQFF
size: .; J: TRBJ1-4; D: .; V: TRBV7-9; DNA: TGTGCCAGCAGCTTACCTCTAAATGAAAAACTGTTTTTT; CDR3: CASSLPLNEKLFF
size: .; J: TRBJ2-1; D: TRBD1; V: TRBV7-6; DNA: TGTGCCAGCAGCTTAGCCCCGACAGGGGCGTACAATGAGCAGTTCTTC; CDR3: CASSLAPTGAYNEQFF
size: .; J: TRBJ2-1; D: TRBD2; V: TRBV11-3; DNA: TGTGCCAGCAGCAAAAGTGGGGTCGGGGGGGCCGAGTACAATGAGCAGTTCTTC; CDR3: CASSKSGVGGAEYNEQFF
size: .; J: TRBJ2-1; D: TRBD2; V: TRBV4-2; DNA: TGTGCCAGCAGCCAAGAGTATCTGCCGACCCCTAGCGGGAGGGCCCAGGTGAGCAATGAGCAGTTCTTC; CDR3: CASSQEYLPTPSGRAQVSNEQFF
size: .; J: TRBJ1-5; D: TRBD1; V: TRBV4-1; DNA: TGCGCCAGCAGCCTAACAGGGGATCGCAATCAGCCCCAGCATTTT; CDR3: CASSLTGDRNQPQHF
size: .; J: TRBJ2-3; D: .; V: TRBV19; DNA: TGTGCCAGTAGTGTCCTAGACACAGATACGCAGTATTTT; CDR3: CASSVLDTDTQYF
size: .; J: TRBJ2-7; D: .; V: TRBV7-6; DNA: TGTGCCAGCAGCTTAGAGACAGTCTACGAGCAGTACTTC; CDR3: CASSLETVYEQYF
size: .; J: TRBJ1-1; D: .; V: TRBV30; DNA: TGTGCCTCAAAAGAGGGCCCGGGGGCTTTCTTT; CDR3: CASKEGPGAFF
size: .; J: TRBJ2-7; D: .; V: TRBV4-2; DNA: TGTGCCAGCAGCCAAGAGCTCACTTCCTACGAGCAGTACTTC; CDR3: CASSQELTSYEQYF
size: .; J: TRBJ2-6; D: .; V: TRBV6-6; DNA: TGTGCCAGCCCAAGTTCGGTTGGTGGGGCCAACGTCCTGACTTTC; CDR3: CASPSSVGGANVLTF
size: .; J: TRBJ1-2; D: TRBD1; V: TRBV5-1; DNA: TGCGCCAGCAGCTCAACAGGGGGCTGGGATGGCTACACCTTC; CDR3: CASSSTGGWDGYTF
size: .; J: TRBJ1-2; D: TRBD1; V: TRBV7-8; DNA: TGTGCCAGCAGACAGAATACCGGGACAGGGGGCTATGGCTACACCTTC; CDR3: CASRQNTGTGGYGYTF
size: .; J: TRBJ1-6; D: TRBD1; V: TRBV5-8; DNA: TGTGCCAGCAGCTTACCCAGGGGGCGCGGGAATAATTCACCCCTCCACTTT; CDR3: CASSLPRGRGNNSPLHF